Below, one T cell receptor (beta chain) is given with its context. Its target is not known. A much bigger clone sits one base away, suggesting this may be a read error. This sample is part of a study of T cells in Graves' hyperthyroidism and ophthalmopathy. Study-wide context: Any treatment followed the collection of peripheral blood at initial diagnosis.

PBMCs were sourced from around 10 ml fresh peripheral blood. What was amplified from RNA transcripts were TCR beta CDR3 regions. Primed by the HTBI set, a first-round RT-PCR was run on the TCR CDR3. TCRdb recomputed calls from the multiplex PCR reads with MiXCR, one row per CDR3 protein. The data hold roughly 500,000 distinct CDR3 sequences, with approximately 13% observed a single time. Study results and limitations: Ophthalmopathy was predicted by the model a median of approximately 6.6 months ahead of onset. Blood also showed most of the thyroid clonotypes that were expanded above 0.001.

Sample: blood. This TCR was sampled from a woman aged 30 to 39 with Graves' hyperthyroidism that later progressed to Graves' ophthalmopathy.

CDR3 sequence reads: CASTLGGNFGYTF. In DNA, the CDR3 is TGTGCCAGCACCTTGGGGGGGAACTTTGGCTACACCTTC. This chain uses TRBV7-2 with TRBJ1-2; TRBD1 might be the D (5 bases). The CDR3 is 13 residues long. In germline, CDR1 is SGHTA, CDR2 FQGNSA.